Described below is a single TCR beta chain sequence and its context. This clonotype was seen repeatedly, ten times or more. Its antigen remains unidentified. One base away there is no much larger clone; base qualities are not given. The data belong to a study of regulatory T cells in long-lasting Graves disease (dated by TCRdb to 2020 to 2023). Notes on the research overall: In the newly diagnosed Graves' disease group, patients had been taking antithyroid drugs for less than 3 months. A total of roughly 33 samples were covered by TCR sequencing, comprising some 13 persistent and around 20 newly diagnosed Graves' disease patients. Patients with persistent Graves' disease were compared with patients with newly diagnosed Graves' disease using TCR sequencing and RNA sequencing of peripheral blood. The study was registered as a clinical trial and conducted in China. Study-wide findings and limitations: Preferential use of TRBV28, TRBJ1-2 and TRBJ2-5 was observed in persistent disease, whereas TRBV20-1 and TRBJ2-1 were favored in newly diagnosed disease. The authors noted that the small sample size was a limitation that may lower accuracy. Lower TCR Shannon entropy and fewer highly expanded clones were observed in persistent Graves' disease patients than in newly diagnosed patients, which suggested clonal expansion. Only peripheral blood was studied, because thyroid tissue, the primary lesion, was inaccessible. More public clonotypes were shared among persistent patients (roughly 3,000) than among newly diagnosed patients (roughly 1,000). Sequencing and analysis were limited to the TCR beta chain.

After removal of 3 bases from V and 0 bases from J, the junction retains 12 bases not matched to a gene. The CDR3, from cysteine to phenylalanine, totals 19 residues. Just CDR3 DNA is preserved here, 57 bases in frame from base 1. Library generation was performed with multiplex PCR. This sample was sequenced with an Illumina HiSeq 4000. iRepertoire HTBI primers and Arm-PCR amplification of CDR3 regions were used to construct TCR beta libraries. Gel purification was performed on PCR products prior to sequencing. The original pipeline was this. Gene usage analysis of CDR3 amino acid clonotypes relied on the 55 to 80 TRBV and 12 to 15 TRBJ segments identified across samples. COPE and FqMerger were used to merge filtered high-quality paired reads into contigs. BLAST was used to align contigs to IMGT TRBV, TRBD and TRBJ reference genes, and CDR3 was defined according to IMGT. Any clonotype with a frequency above 0.1% was counted as a highly expanded clone. Repertoire diversity was measured by Shannon entropy, and V-J evenness by the Gini coefficient. Public clonotypes were defined as clonotypes shared by more than one individual. TCRdb trimmed the raw reads at Q25, called clones with MiXCR and kept productive beta chains. All rows with the same CDR3 protein become a single entry with the most common DNA and genes. These V and J calls derive from TCRdb rather than the authors' analysis. A total of about 420,000 distinct CDR3 sequences appear in this sample, about a sixth of them only once. The ten biggest clones cover about a quarter of the sample.

Interpreted using the paper, the time point label stands for: newly diagnosed GD, antithyroid drugs for less than 3 months. RNA was extracted from PBMCs in TRIzol for both TCR sequencing and RNA sequencing. Graves' disease was diagnosed according to American Thyroid Association guidelines. Patients were recruited from an endocrinology department in Xi'an, China. Each patient gave around 9 milliliters of peripheral blood, collected in an EDTA anticoagulant tube. Ficoll Paque Plus density gradient separation was used to isolate PBMCs, and no additional T cell sorting was done. An Agilent 2100 Bioanalyzer and agarose gel were used to check RNA quality, while a NanoDrop 2000 measured RNA concentration. These records were also assigned to another study, of T cells in Graves' hyperthyroidism and ophthalmopathy. Looking at the second paper: Stable Graves' hyperthyroidism was defined as no progression to ophthalmopathy during 18 months of follow-up. Hyperthyroidism patients were newly diagnosed, with disease duration under 2 months, and aged 18 to 65 years. Exclusion was applied to patients with uncontrolled infections, other autoimmune diseases, pregnancy or lactation. Diagnoses were based on clinical symptoms, serum thyroxine and TRAb, thyroid ultrasound and orbital computed tomography. For the first round of RT-PCR on the TCR CDR3, the HTBI primer set was used together with the Qiagen OneStep RT-PCR kit. Most expanded thyroid clonotypes (frequency above 0.001) were also detected in blood, suggesting blood repertoires may reflect thyroid immune responses. In cross-validation, a model built on a 13 V-J signature told ophthalmopathy apart from stable hyperthyroidism with just under 90% sensitivity and about 81% specificity, and in testing the same model reached 80%/75%. During validation, the model predicted progression to ophthalmopathy a median of roughly 7.1 months ahead of onset, with approximately 70% sensitivity and 72% to 80% specificity. A discovery cohort of about 95 patients, approximately 45 with Graves' ophthalmopathy and 57 with stable Graves' hyperthyroidism, was used to find distinguishing TCR V-J signatures. Prospective prediction of ophthalmopathy was tested in an independent validation cohort consisting of 18 hyperthyroidism patients and approximately 16 patients who later progressed to ophthalmopathy. The roughly 99 discovery patients were divided at random into training and test sets in a 7:3 ratio. The study also compared thyroid tissue and blood T-cell repertoires from several Graves' hyperthyroidism patients. After sampling, hyperthyroidism patients received methimazole starting at 30 mg daily, and ophthalmopathy patients received high-dose intravenous methylprednisolone. A second multiplex PCR round built the libraries, followed by size selection and purification. Sequencing of the libraries was done on an Illumina HiSeq2000 using paired-end 100 bp reads. SOAPnuke was used to process the raw data, with reads discarded if the reads contained adapters or uncalled bases, had a mean Phred below 15, or lacked an exact constant-primer or identifier match. COPE v1.2.5 was used to merge high-quality paired reads, and clonotypes were defined as unique nucleotide sequences. MiTCR v1.1 was used to align the clonotypes against IMGT TRBV, TRBD and TRBJ reference segments. The analysis included only V-J combinations with a frequency above 0.0001, which together covered about 99% of the repertoires. A TCS score was defined as the ratio between F50 (clonal expansion) and ExV (chaos), using BLOSUM62-based TCRdist between CDR3 peptides within each V-J. Welch's t-statistics and random forest reduced several hundred V-J features to fewer than 15, which were used in a naive Bayes classifier (R e1071). Sample size was not statistically predetermined, and investigators were not blinded to group allocation. According to the paper, TCR Vbeta CDR3 sequencing was carried out on about 140 peripheral blood samples, which came from 40 to 45 ophthalmopathy, under 85 hyperthyroidism and about 17 progressor patients.

The material was peripheral blood mononuclear cells (PBMCs), obtained at new diagnosis, from a patient treated with antithyroid drugs. This TCR was sampled from a woman between 18 and 29 years old with Graves disease. Donor details come from another sample of the same person, matched by shared clones. The receptor chain draws on TRBV12-3 or TRBV12-4 and TRBJ2-1; the central 9 bases match TRBD2. CDR3 region: CASSLRISGRLPSYNEQFF. The DNA reads as follows: TGTGCCAGCAGTTTGAGGATTAGCGGGAGACTCCCCTCCTACAATGAGCAGTTCTTC.